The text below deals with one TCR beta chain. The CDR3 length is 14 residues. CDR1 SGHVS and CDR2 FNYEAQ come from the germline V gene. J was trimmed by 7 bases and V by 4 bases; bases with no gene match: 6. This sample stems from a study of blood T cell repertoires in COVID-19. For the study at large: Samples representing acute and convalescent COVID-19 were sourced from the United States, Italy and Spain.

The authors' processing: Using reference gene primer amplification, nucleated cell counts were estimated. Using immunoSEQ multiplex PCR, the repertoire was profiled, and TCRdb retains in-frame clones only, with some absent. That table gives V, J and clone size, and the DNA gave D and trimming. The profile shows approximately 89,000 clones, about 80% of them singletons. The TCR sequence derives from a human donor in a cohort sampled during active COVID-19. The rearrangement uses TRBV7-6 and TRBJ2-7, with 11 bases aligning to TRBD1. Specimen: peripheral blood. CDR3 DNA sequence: TGTGCCAGCAGCTACGGACAGGGGGCTGGGGAGCAGTACTTC. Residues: CASSYGQGAGEQYF.